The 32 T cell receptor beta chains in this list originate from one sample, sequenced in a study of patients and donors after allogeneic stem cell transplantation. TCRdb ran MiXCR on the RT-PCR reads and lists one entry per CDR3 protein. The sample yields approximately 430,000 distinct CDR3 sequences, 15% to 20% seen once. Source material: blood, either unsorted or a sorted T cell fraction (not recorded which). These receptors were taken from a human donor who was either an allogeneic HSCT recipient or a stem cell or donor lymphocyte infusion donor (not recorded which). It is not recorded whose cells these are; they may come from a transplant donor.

The chain's CDR3 is CASRTGRNYGYTF. Written as DNA, the CDR3 is TGTGCCAGCAGGACAGGGCGTAACTATGGCTACACCTTC. The chain recombines TRBV27 with TRBJ1-2; 7 nucleotides line up with TRBD1. V shed 6 bases, J shed 1 base, and the junction held 2 bases outside the gene matches. This CDR3 has 13 residues. In germline, CDR1 is MNHEY, CDR2 SMNVEV (reference sequence).

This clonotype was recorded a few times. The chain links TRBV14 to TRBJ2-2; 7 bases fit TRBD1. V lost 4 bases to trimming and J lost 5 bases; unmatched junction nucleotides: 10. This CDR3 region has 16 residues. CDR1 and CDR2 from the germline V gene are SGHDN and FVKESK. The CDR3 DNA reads TGTGCCAGCAGCCTTCGCCAGGGGGATGGTACCGGGGAGCTGTTTTTT. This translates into CASSLRQGDGTGELFF. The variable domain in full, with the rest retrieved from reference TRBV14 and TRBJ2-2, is EAGVTQFPSHSVIEKGQTVTLRCDPISGHDNLYWYRRVMGKEIKFLLHFVKESKQDESGMPNNRFLAERTGGTYSTLKVQPAELEDSGVYFCASSLRQGDGTGELFFGEGSRLTVL.

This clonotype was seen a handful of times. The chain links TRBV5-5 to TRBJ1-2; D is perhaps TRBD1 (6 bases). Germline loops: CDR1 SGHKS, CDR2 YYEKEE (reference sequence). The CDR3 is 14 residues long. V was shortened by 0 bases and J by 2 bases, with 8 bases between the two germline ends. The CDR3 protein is CASSLDTGNYGYTF. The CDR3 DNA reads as TGTGCCAGCAGCTTGGATACAGGGAACTATGGCTACACCTTC.

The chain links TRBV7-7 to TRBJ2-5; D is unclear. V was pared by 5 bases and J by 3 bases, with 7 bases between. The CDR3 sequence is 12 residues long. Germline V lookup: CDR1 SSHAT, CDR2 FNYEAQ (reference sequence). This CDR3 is CASSLLKETQYF. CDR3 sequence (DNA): TGTGCCAGCAGCCTATTGAAAGAGACCCAGTACTTC.

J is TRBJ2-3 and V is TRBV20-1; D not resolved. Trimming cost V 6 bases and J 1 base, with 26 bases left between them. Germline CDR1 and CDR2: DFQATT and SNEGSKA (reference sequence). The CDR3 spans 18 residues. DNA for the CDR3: TGCAGTGCCTCTGGACGAGGCGTATACTACTCGCGCACAGATACGCAGTATTTT. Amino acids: CSASGRGVYYSRTDTQYF.

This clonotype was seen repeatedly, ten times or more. CDR3 DNA: TGCAGGCTGATCGGCCGGTATTCCTACGAGCAGTACTTC. It specifies CRLIGRYSYEQYF. The chain links TRBV20-1 to TRBJ2-7; no clear D. Germline CDR1 and CDR2: DFQATT and SNEGSKA (reference sequence). The CDR3 extends over 13 amino acids.

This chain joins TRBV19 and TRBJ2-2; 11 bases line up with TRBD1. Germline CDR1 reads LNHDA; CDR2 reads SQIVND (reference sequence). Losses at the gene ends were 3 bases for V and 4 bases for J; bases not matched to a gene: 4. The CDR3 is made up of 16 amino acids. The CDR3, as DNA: TGTGCCAGTAGTATGAAAGGGACAGGGGGCACCGGGGAGCTGTTTTTT. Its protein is CASSMKGTGGTGELFF.

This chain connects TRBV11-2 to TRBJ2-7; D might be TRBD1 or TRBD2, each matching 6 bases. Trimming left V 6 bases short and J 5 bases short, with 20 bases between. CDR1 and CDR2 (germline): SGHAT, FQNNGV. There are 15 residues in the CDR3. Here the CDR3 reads CASSLITGAPNEQYF. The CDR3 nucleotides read TGTGCCAGCAGTTTGATTACGGGGGCACCCAACGAGCAGTACTTC.

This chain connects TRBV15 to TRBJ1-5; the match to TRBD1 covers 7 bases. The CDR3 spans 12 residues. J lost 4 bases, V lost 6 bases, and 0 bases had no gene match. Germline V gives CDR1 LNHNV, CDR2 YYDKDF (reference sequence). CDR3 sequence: CATRDRNQPQHF. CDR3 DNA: TGTGCCACCAGGGACAGGAATCAGCCCCAGCATTTT.

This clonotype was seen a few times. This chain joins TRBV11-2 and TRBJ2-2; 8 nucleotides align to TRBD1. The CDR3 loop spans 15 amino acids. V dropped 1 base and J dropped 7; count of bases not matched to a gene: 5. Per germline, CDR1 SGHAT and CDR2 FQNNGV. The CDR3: CASSLGTGRHGELFF. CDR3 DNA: TGTGCCAGCAGCTTAGGGACAGGGCGCCACGGGGAGCTGTTTTTT.

CDR3 coding DNA: TGTGCCACAACCGGAGCGGGTGCAGCGAACACCGGGGAGCTGTTTTTT. Its translation: CATTGAGAANTGELFF. The V call is TRBV7-7, the J call TRBJ2-2, with D possibly being TRBD2 (6 bases). Trimming cost V 10 bases and J 0 bases, with 18 bases left between them. This CDR3 region has 16 residues. The germline V gene encodes CDR1 SSHAT and CDR2 FNYEAQ (reference sequence).

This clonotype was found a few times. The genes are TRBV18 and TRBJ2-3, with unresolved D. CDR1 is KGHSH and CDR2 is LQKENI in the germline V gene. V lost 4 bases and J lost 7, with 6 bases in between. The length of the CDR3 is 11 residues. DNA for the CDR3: TGTGCCAGCTCACTCTGGCATACGCAGTATTTT. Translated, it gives CASSLWHTQYF.

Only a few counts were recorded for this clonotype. CDR3 nucleotide sequence: TGTGCCAGCAGTTACCCGACGGGGGGGACTGAAGCTTTCTTT. It yields the protein CASSYPTGGTEAFF. V gene TRBV6-2 or TRBV6-3 combines with J gene TRBJ1-1; possibly TRBD1 for D (5 bases). Germline V gene lookup returns CDR1 MNHEY and CDR2 SVGEGT. V was shortened by 2 bases and J by 5 bases, with 12 bases between the two germline ends. The CDR3 is 14 amino acids.

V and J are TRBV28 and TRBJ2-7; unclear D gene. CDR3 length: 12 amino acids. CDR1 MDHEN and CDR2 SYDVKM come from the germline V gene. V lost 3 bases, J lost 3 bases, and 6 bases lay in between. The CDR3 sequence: CASSFAYYEQYF. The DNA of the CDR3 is TGTGCCAGCAGTTTTGCGTACTACGAGCAGTACTTC. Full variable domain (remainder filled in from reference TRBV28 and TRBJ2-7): DVKVTQSSRYLVKRTGEKVFLECVQDMDHENMFWYRQDPGLGLRLIYFSYDVKMKEKGDIPEGYSVSREKKERFSLILESASTNQTSMYLCASSFAYYEQYFGPGTRLTVT.

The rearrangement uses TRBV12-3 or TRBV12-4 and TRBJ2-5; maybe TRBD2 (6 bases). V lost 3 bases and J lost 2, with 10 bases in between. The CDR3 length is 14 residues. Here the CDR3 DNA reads TGTGCCAGCAGTTTGGGGGGTAAACAAGAGACCCAGTACTTC. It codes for CASSLGGKQETQYF.

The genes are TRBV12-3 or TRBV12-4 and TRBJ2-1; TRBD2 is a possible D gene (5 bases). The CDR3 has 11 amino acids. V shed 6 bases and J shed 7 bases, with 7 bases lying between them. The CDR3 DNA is TGTGCCAGCAGGCAGCGGAATGAGCAGTTCTTC. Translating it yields CASRQRNEQFF.

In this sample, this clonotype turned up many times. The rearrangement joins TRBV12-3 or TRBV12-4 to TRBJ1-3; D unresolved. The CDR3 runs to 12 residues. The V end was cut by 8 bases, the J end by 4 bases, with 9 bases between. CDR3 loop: CASAPEGNTIYF. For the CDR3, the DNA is TGTGCCAGCGCGCCAGAGGGAAACACCATATATTTT.

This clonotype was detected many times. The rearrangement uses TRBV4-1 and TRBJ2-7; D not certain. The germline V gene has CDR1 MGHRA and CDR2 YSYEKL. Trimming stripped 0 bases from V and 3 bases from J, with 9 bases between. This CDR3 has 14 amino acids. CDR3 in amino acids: CASSQEEGYYEQYF. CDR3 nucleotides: TGCGCCAGCAGCCAAGAAGAAGGGTACTACGAGCAGTACTTC.

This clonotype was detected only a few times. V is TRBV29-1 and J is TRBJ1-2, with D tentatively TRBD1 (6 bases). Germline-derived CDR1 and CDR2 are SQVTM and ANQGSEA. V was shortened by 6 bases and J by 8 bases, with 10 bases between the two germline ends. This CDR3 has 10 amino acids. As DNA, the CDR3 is TGCAGCGTGAAAGACAGGGGCTACACCTTC. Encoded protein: CSVKDRGYTF.

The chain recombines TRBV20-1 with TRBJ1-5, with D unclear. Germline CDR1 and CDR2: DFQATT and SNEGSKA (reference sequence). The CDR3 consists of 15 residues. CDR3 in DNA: TGCAGATGTAGCATCGGAGGACTTAGCAATCAGCCCCAGCATTTT. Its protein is CRCSIGGLSNQPQHF.

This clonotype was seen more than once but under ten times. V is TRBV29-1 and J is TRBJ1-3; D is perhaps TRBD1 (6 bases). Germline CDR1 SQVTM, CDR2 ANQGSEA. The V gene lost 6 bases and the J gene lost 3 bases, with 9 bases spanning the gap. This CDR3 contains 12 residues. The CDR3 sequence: CSVQGFGNTIYF. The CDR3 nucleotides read TGCAGCGTCCAGGGGTTTGGAAACACCATATATTTT.

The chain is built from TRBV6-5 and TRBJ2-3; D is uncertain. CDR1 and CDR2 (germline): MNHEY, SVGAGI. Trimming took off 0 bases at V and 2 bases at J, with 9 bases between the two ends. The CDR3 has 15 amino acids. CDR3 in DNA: TGTGCCAGCAGTTACTCGGGGTCCTACACAGATACGCAGTATTTT. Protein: CASSYSGSYTDTQYF.

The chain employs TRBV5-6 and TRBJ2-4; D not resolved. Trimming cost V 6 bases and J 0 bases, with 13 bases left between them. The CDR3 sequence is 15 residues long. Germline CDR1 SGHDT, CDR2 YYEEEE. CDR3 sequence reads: CASNKQTLAKNIQYF. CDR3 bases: TGTGCCAGCAACAAGCAAACTCTAGCCAAAAACATTCAGTACTTC.

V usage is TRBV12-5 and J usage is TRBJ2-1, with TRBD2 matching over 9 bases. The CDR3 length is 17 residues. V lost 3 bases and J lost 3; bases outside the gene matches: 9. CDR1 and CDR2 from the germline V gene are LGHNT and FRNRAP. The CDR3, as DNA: TGTGCTAGTGGTTTTGAGCCGCTAGCGGGAATCTACAATGAGCAGTTCTTC. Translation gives CASGFEPLAGIYNEQFF.

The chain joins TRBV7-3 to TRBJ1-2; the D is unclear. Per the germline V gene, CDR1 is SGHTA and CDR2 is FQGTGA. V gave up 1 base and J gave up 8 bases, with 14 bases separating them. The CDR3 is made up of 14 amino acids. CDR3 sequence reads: CASSLIPYLYGYTF. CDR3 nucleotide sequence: TGTGCCAGCAGCTTAATTCCCTACCTGTACGGCTACACCTTC.

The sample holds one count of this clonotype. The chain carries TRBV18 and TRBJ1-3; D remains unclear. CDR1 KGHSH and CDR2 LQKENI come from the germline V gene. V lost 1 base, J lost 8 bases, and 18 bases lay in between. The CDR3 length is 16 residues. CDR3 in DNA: TGTGCCAGCTCACCACTATTGCGGCCGCCGCCGGACACCATATATTTT. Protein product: CASSPLLRPPPDTIYF.

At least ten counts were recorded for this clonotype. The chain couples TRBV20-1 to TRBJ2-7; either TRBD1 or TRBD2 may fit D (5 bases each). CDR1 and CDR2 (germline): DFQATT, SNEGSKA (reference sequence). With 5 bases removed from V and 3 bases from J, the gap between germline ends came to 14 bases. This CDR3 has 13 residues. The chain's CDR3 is CSASGTSNYEQYF. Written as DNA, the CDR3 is TGCAGTGCTTCCGGGACCTCGAACTACGAGCAGTACTTC.

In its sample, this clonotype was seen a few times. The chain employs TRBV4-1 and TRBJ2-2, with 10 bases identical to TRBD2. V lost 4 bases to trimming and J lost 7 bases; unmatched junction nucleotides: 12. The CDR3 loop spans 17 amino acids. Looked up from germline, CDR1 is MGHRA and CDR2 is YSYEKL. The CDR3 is CASSPRSGRAWGGELFF. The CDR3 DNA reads TGCGCCAGCAGCCCAAGGAGCGGGAGGGCCTGGGGCGGGGAGCTGTTTTTT.

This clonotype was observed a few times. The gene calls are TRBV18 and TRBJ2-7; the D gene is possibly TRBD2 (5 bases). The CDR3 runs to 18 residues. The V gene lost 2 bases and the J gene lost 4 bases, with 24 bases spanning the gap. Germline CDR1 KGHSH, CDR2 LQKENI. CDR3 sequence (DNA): TGTGCCAGCTCACCATATTTTGGAGGTGGTGGGGAACCATACGAGCAGTACTTC. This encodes CASSPYFGGGGEPYEQYF.

CDR3 nucleotides: TGCAGCGTCCGCCCGGGCAGCACAGATACGCAGTATTTT. Its protein is CSVRPGSTDTQYF. The chain carries TRBV29-1 and TRBJ2-3; D unresolved. Trimming stripped 6 bases from V and 0 bases from J, with 10 bases between. CDR1 and CDR2 from the germline V gene are SQVTM and ANQGSEA. The CDR3 sequence is 13 residues long.

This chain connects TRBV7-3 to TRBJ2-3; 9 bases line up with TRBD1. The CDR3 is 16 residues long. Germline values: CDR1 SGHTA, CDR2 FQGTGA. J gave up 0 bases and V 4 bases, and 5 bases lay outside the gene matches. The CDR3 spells CASSSGQGVSTDTQYF. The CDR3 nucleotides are TGTGCCAGCAGCTCGGGACAGGGAGTGAGCACAGATACGCAGTATTTT.

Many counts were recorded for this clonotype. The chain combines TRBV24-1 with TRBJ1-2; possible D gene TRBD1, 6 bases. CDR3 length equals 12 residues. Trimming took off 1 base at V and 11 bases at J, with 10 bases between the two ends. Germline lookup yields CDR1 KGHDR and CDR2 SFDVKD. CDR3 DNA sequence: TGTGCCACCAGTGATTTTAGAACAGGGTACACCTTC. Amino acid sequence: CATSDFRTGYTF.